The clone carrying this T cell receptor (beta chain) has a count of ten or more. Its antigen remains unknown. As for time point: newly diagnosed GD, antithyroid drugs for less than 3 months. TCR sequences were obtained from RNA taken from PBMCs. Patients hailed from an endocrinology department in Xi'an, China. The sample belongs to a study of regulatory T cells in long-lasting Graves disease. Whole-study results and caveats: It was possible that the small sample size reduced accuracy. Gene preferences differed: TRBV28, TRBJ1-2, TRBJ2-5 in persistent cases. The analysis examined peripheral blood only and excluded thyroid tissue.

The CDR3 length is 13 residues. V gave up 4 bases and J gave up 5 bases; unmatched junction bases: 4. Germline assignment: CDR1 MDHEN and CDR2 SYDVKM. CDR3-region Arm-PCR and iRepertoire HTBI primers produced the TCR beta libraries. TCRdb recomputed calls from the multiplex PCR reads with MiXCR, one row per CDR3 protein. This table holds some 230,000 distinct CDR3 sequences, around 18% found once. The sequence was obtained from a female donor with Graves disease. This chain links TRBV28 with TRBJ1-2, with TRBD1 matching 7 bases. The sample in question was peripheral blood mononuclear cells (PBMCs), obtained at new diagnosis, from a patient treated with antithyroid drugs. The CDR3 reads CASSSTGEYGYTF. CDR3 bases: TGTGCCAGCAGTTCAACAGGGGAATATGGCTACACCTTC.